This TCR beta chain was profiled in a study of beta chain features in type 1 diabetes (dated by TCRdb to the late 2010s). In the study overall: Mean age, gender distribution, total cell number and subset yield did not differ between patients and healthy donors. In the study, TCRB repertoires of sorted circulating CD4+ T cell subsets from recently diagnosed type 1 diabetes patients were compared with those of matched healthy donors. Whereas all 30 or so donors provided naive and central memory subsets, regulatory and stem cell-like memory subsets were isolated from just 8 patients and roughly 8 healthy donors. A total of approximately 100 million sorted cells were examined across all samples, and the number of cells per subset was strongly correlated with RNA yield. What the authors observed across the whole study: Sequencing cDNA rather than genomic DNA could over-represent highly expressing activated cells, although activation and CD3 levels did not differ between groups. In all four CD4+ subsets, TCRB CDR3 length was moderately but significantly shorter in type 1 diabetes patients. Fewer insertions and more nucleotide deletions at VDJ recombination sites were observed in patients with type 1 diabetes, implying thymic rearrangement abnormalities. Naive, central memory and regulatory TCRB repertoires appeared to be more similar among patients than among healthy donors. Shorter templates might have been favored by PCR, but patient and control samples were amplified and corrected together, so both groups would have been affected equally by any skew. Because the HLA sub-analyses included only small numbers of individuals, any influence of HLA type on TCRB rearrangement was left unresolved.

The V end loses 1 base and the J end loses 2 bases, and a stretch of 10 bases separates them. Inclusive of the bounding cysteine and phenylalanine, the CDR3 is 15 residues long. The kept DNA is CDR3 alone, 45 bases in frame from the first base. For CDR1 and CDR2, the germline V gene lists SGHDT and YYEEEE. The entire amount of isolated RNA was reverse transcribed using the High Capacity cDNA Reverse Transcription Kit, so the sequenced TCRB transcripts were expressed ones. Deep immunoSEQ sequencing was applied to naive, central memory and regulatory T cell samples, giving an average of roughly 3.5 million total reads per sample. After sorted cells were lysed in RLT buffer, RNA was extracted with DNase-treated RNeasy Micro or Mini kits, with the choice depending on cell number. Each cell subset was processed on its own to prevent cross-contamination, while patient and healthy donor samples were processed together. Using the immunoSEQ multiplex PCR, TCRB sequences were amplified from cDNA into 87-bp fragments spanning the CDR3 region. Sequencing of the amplicons was performed on the Illumina HiSeq platform. Under the source paper's analysis protocol: Synthetic template baselines were used to correct PCR bias computationally, reads within Hamming distance 2 were collapsed together, and singletons that could not be merged were discarded. Reads were aligned to IMGT to assign V, D and J genes, CDR3 length, and insertions or deletions at six rearrangement sites. Within each subset, clonotype counts were normalized to the number of sorted cells before true diversity and Gini coefficients were calculated with the tcR R package. Repertoire sharing was quantified using the overlap coefficient calculated on TCRB nucleotide sequences. Drawn from immuneACCESS, this table holds only the in-frame rearrangements with V and J called that TCRdb kept. Clones are partly lost; checked studies trace under half to an unresolved V gene and leave the rest unexplained. The V and J calls and clone size are taken from that table; D and trimming were inferred from the DNA. The sample includes 150,000 to 180,000 clones, with 10% observed a single time. The biggest ten clones account for less than 0.5% of the sample.

This clone came up a few times. There is no known antigen for this receptor. One base away there is no much larger clone; base qualities are not given. Each donor gave one peripheral blood draw, averaging approximately 0.11 L, which was collected into heparinised tubes. A BD FACSAria II was used to sort naive, central memory, regulatory and stem cell-like memory CD4+ T cells with a panel that included CD45RO, CCR7, CD25, CD127, CD95 and CD27. A purity above 98% was achieved for all sorted populations. PBMCs were isolated immediately by Lymphoprep density gradient centrifugation and stained directly without culture. So that batch effects would be minimized, each experiment stained and sorted samples in pairs, pairing one healthy donor with one patient.

This TCR was recovered from a man aged 30 to 45 with type 1 diabetes. This receptor chain uses TRBV5-6 and TRBJ2-1; the D gene cannot be resolved reliably. The specimen was central memory CD4+ T cells from blood. The CDR3 in this case is CASSLWNTAYNEQFF. The nucleotide sequence reads as follows: TGTGCCAGCAGCTTGTGGAACACAGCCTACAATGAGCAGTTCTTC.